This T cell receptor (beta chain) came from a study of Ad26.COV2.S vaccination and SARS-CoV-2 variants (dated by TCRdb to the early 2020s). Background for the entire study: Vaccine-arm donors were drawn from COV1001, a multicentre, randomized, double-blind, placebo-controlled phase I-IIa trial of Ad26.COV2.S in healthy adults. Trial participants were randomized into five groups of five: low-dose or high-dose Ad26.COV2.S given once or twice, or placebo on both occasions. TCRbeta repertoire sequencing was used to assess the specificity and breadth of SARS-CoV-2-reactive T cell receptors after Ad26.COV2.S vaccination. Blinding of investigators to trial group allocation was maintained during experiments and outcome assessment. Ad26.COV2.S was administered intramuscularly at 5 x 10^10 or 1 x 10^11 viral particles, either as a single shot or as two shots given 56 days apart. A total of around 32 samples were included in the TCR-sequenced set, comprising around 19 Ad26.COV2.S vaccine recipients, 5 placebo recipients and 8 SARS-CoV-2 convalescent individuals.

The immunoSEQ Assay was the method used to sequence TCRbeta CDR3 regions. After extraction, genomic DNA underwent amplification by bias-controlled multiplex PCR, followed by high-throughput sequencing. The original pipeline was this. To quantify the absolute abundance of each unique TCRbeta CDR3 region, sequences were collapsed and filtered. Usable DNA was measured by amplifying reference genes present in all nucleated cells, and TCRbeta template counts were normalized to that usable DNA to estimate T cell fraction. Repertoire TCRs were annotated as SARS-CoV-2-specific when V gene, CDR3 amino acid sequence and J gene were exactly matched to a known reactive TCR set. The reference SARS-CoV-2 TCR set came from MIRA and was filtered for enrichment in COVID-19-positive ImmuneCODE repertoires, removing public or cross-reactive TCRs. Drawing on the MIRA antigens, annotated TCRs were analysed further at the level of specific ORF or position within ORF. Breadth was defined as the number of annotated unique rearrangements divided by the total number of unique productive rearrangements, and depth was defined as the summed frequency of the annotated unique rearrangements. Two-sided Wilcoxon rank-sum tests were used to compare TCR breadth between groups. The source is immuneACCESS, and TCRdb retained only in-frame sequences with V and J called. Part of the clones is not carried over; for the studies checked, unresolved V genes explain less than half of this, and the remainder is unexplained. V and J calls and clone size are those listed in that table; D and trimming were worked out from the DNA. In this sample the table shows hundreds of thousands of clones, about 91% of which occur a single time. The ten largest account for 2.5% of the sample.

CDR1 SEHNR and CDR2 FQNEAQ were looked up in the germline V gene (reference sequence). The CDR3 runs 13 amino acids, cysteine and phenylalanine included. CDR3 DNA only is kept here, 39 bases in frame from base 1. From V the trimming removes 7 bases and from J it removes 2 bases, while the gene matches leave 4 bases of the junction unaccounted for. The sample's treatment or condition label, decoded: approximately 18 received Ad26.COV2.S at low or high dose, single or two shots; roughly five received placebo; per-sample allocation not given. Repertoires of vaccine and placebo recipients were sequenced from samples collected on day 63 after the first injection. Between 29 July and 7 August 2020, Cohort 1b enrolled 20 to 30 adults aged 18-55 years at one site in Boston, USA. Ad26.COV2.S consisted of a replication-incompetent adenovirus type 26 vector by which a prefusion-stabilized SARS-CoV-2 spike protein from the original Wuhan strain was expressed.

General conclusions and limits of the study: Comparable non-spike TCR breadth was observed between vaccine and placebo recipients, consistent with only spike being contained in the vaccine. The study was not powered for comparison of responses between vaccine doses or regimens. After vaccination, substantial breadth of spike-specific CD8+ and CD4+ T cell responses was reported. According to the authors, total T cell responses may have been underestimated by the TCR breadth and depth analyses. Ad26.COV2.S recipients had higher spike-specific TCR breadth than placebo recipients (P = 0.0014).

Comments on this clone: Its antigen remains unidentified. A much larger clone differs from this one at a single base, so this may be a read error.

Recombination linked TRBV7-9 to TRBJ1-2; 7 bases in the junction line up with TRBD1. The TCR comes from a person between 18 and 65 years old who received the Ad26.COV2.S COVID-19 vaccine or a placebo. The sequences come from peripheral blood, collected in a trial of Ad26.COV2.S vaccine versus placebo. The nucleotide sequence is given as TGTGCCAGCAACCCGGGACAGAACTATGGCTACACCTTC. The encoded protein is CASNPGQNYGYTF.